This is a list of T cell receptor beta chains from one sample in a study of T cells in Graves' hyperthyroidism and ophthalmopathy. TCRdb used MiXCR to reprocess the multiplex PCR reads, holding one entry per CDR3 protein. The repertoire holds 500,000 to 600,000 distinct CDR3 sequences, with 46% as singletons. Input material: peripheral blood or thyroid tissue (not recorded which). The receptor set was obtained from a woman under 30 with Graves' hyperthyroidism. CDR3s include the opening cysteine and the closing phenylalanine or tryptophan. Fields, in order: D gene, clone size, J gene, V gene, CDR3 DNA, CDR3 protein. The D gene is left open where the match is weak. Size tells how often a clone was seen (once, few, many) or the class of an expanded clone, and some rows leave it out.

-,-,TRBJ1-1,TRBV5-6,TGTGCCAGCAGCTTGGCGTCAGGGGTCACTGAAGCTTTCTTT,CASSLASGVTEAFF
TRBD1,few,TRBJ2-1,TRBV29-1,TGCAGCGTTGTGAGGGACAGGTCCTACAATGAGCAGTTCTTC,CSVVRDRSYNEQFF
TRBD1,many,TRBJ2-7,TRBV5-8,TGTGCCAGCAGCTTCCGACAGGGTGGTTTCTACGAGCAGTACTTC,CASSFRQGGFYEQYF
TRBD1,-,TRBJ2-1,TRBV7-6,TGTGCCAGCAGCAGCAAAGGACAGGGGACTGAGCAGTTCTTC,CASSSKGQGTEQFF
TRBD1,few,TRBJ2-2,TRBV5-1,TGCGCCAGCGGATGGACAGGGATGGGTGACGGGGAGCTGTTTTTT,CASGWTGMGDGELFF
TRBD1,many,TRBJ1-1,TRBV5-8,TGTGCCAGCACCTCCCACAGGGGTAGTGGCACTGAAGCTTTCTTT,CASTSHRGSGTEAFF
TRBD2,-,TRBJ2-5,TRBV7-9,TGTGCCAGCAGCCGGACTAGCGGGATTGGGGAGACCCAGTACTTC,CASSRTSGIGETQYF
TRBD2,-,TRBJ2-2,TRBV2,TGTGCCAGCAGTGAGGGACTAGCGGCGAACACCGGGGAGCTGTTTTTT,CASSEGLAANTGELFF
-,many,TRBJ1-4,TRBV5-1,TGCGCCAGCAGTCCCGCAGGCTATAATGAAAAACTGTTTTTT,CASSPAGYNEKLFF
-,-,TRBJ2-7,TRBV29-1,TGCAGCGTTGAGTCGGGAGAGGGTAGAGACGAGCAGTACTTC,CSVESGEGRDEQYF
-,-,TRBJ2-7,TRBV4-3,TGCGCCAGCAGCCAAGATAGGGACTGGTACAATGAGCAGTACTTC,CASSQDRDWYNEQYF
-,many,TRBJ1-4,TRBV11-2,TGTGCCAGCAGCTTCTATGAAAAACTGTTTTTT,CASSFYEKLFF
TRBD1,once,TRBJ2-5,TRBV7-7,TGTGCCAGCGTCCCCAGGGGGCATGGAGAGACCCAGTACTTC,CASVPRGHGETQYF
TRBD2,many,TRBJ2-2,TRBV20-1,TGCAGTGCTAGAGAGGGCGGGAGAGCGAACACCGGGGAGCTGTTTTTT,CSAREGGRANTGELFF
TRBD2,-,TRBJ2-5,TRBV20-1,TGCAGTGCTAGGGGCCAGGCGGGACTAGGGGGTTGGGACCAGTACTTC,CSARGQAGLGGWDQYF
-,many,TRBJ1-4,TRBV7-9,TGTGCCAGCAGCTCTGAAAAACTGTTTTTT,CASSSEKLFF
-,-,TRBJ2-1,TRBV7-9,TGTGCCAGCAGCTCGGGGAGTTTGTACAATGAGCAGTTCTTC,CASSSGSLYNEQFF
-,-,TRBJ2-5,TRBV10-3,TGTGCCATCAGTGAGGACCATCAGGCAGAAGAGACCCAGTACTTC,CAISEDHQAEETQYF
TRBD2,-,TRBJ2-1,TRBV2,TGTGCCAGCGTTGTGGTACTAGCGGCAAGGAATGAGCAGTTCTTC,CASVVVLAARNEQFF
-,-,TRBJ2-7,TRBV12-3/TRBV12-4,TGTGCCAGCAGTTTCGAGACCTACGAGCAGTACTTC,CASSFETYEQYF
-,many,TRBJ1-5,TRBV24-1,TGTGCCACCAGTGAGGCAGGCCCTGATCAGCCCCAGCATTTT,CATSEAGPDQPQHF
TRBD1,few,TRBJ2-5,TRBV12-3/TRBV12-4,TGTGCCAGCAGTCCCCGGGACAGGGAGACCCAGTACTTC,CASSPRDRETQYF
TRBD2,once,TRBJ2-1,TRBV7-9,TGTGCCGGGGACGGACCCGGGACTAGCTCCTACAATGAGCAGTTCTTC,CAGDGPGTSSYNEQFF
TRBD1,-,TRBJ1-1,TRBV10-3,TGTGCCATCAGTCCTTCCCCGATAGGGGGCTTTGTTGAAGCTTTCTTT,CAISPSPIGGFVEAFF
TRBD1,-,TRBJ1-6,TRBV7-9,TGTGCCAGCAGCCCTCCGCGACAGGGGCCTCCCCTCCACTTT,CASSPPRQGPPLHF
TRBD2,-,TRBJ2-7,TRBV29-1,TGCAGCGGACTAGCGGCTACCTACGAGCAGTACTTC,CSGLAATYEQYF
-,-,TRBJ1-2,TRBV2,TGTGCCAGTAGCCTAGGGACCCAAGGAGGCTACACCTTC,CASSLGTQGGYTF
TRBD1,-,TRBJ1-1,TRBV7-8,TGTGCCAGCAGCTTTGAGCTCGACAGGGCAACTACTATGAACACTGAAGCTTTCTTT,CASSFELDRATTMNTEAFF
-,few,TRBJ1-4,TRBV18,TGTGCCAGCTCACCACCGACAGATAATGAAAAACTGTTTTTT,CASSPPTDNEKLFF
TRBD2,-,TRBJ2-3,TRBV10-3,TGTGCCACCACACTCACTACAGCGGGAGTCGCAGATACGCAGTATTTT,CATTLTTAGVADTQYF
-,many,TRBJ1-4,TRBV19,TGTGCCAGTAGCCGAGGACAGTTGGAAAAACTGTTTTTT,CASSRGQLEKLFF
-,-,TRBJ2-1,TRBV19,TGTGCCAGTAGCCACGGGGCCAGCTACAATGAGCAGTTCTTC,CASSHGASYNEQFF
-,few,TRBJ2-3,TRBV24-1,TGTGCCACCAGTGAAAGGGCAGGGGCCGATACGCAGTATTTT,CATSERAGADTQYF
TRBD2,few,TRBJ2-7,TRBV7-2,TGCGCCAGCAGCCCGATGGGCGGGAGAGGTGAATCCAAGCAGTACTTC,CASSPMGGRGESKQYF
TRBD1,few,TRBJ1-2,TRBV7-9,TGTGCCAGCAGTTTATCTTTTCACAGGGGTTACAACTATGGCTACACCTTC,CASSLSFHRGYNYGYTF
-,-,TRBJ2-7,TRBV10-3,TGTGCCATCAGCGGGGACGGGTCCAGCGAGCAGTACTTC,CAISGDGSSEQYF
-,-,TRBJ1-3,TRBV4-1,TGCGCCAGCAGCCAAGTCCGGCTTTCAGGATCTGGAAACACCATATATTTT,CASSQVRLSGSGNTIYF
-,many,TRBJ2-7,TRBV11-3,TGTGCCAGCAGCAGGGGAGGTTACGACGAGCAGTACTTC,CASSRGGYDEQYF
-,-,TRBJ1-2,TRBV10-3,TGTGCCATCAGTGACAATTCTGGCTACACCTTC,CAISDNSGYTF
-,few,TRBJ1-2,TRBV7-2,TGTGCCAGCAGCTTAGTTAGCGGGGTCTACACCTTC,CASSLVSGVYTF
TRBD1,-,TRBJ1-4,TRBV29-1,TGCAGCGTTGTAACAGGGGGTGAAAAACTGTTTTTT,CSVVTGGEKLFF
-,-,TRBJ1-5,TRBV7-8,TGTGCCAGCAGCTTACTAAGGGGCAATCAGCCCCAGCATTTT,CASSLLRGNQPQHF
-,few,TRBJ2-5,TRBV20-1,TGCACCATTGGAGGGGGGGATCGAGAGACCCAGTACTTC,CTIGGGDRETQYF
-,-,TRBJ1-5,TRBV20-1,TGCAGTGAAGTTTTGACAGTCGGAAATCAGCCCCAGCATTTT,CSEVLTVGNQPQHF
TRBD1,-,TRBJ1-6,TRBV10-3,TGTGCCATCAGGCCGGGACAGTTTAATTCACCCCTCCACTTT,CAIRPGQFNSPLHF
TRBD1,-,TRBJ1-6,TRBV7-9,TGTGCCAGCAGCTTAGCGACAGGGTTTAATTCACCCCTCCACTTT,CASSLATGFNSPLHF
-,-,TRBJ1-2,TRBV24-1,TGTGCCACCAGTGACAGGGACAATGGCTACACCTTC,CATSDRDNGYTF
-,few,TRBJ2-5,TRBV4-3,TGCGCCAGCAGCCAAGACCTTTCGTGGGCAGGAGAGTACCAAGAGACCCAGTACTTC,CASSQDLSWAGEYQETQYF
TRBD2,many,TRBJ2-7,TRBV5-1,TGCGCCAGCAGCACTAGCGGAGGGAGCGACGAGCAGTACTTC,CASSTSGGSDEQYF
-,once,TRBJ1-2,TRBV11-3,TGTGCCAGCAGCGGCCTACAGGGCTACACCTTC,CASSGLQGYTF
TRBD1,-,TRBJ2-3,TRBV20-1,TGCAGTGCCCGGGGGACAGGGGGCGCGAAAGATACGCAGTATTTT,CSARGTGGAKDTQYF
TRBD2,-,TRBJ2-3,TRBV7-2,TGTGCCAGCAGCTTGCCGGGACTAGCGGATACTTCTGATACGCAGTATTTT,CASSLPGLADTSDTQYF
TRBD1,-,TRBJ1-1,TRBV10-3,TGTGCCATCAGGGGACAGGCGACGAACACTGAAGCTTTCTTT,CAIRGQATNTEAFF
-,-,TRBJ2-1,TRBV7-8,TGTGCCAGCATCCCCCCCGTAGCCGGGATGGGTGAGCAGTTCTTC,CASIPPVAGMGEQFF
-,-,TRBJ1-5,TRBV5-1,TGCGCCAGCAGCTTGGCCGGGCTTCAGCCCCAGCATTTT,CASSLAGLQPQHF
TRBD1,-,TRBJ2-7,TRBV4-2,TGTGCCAGCAGCCACGAGGGGGCTTACGAGCAGTACTTC,CASSHEGAYEQYF
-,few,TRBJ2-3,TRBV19,TGTGCCAGTAGTACTAGCGGCACAGATACGCAGTATTTT,CASSTSGTDTQYF
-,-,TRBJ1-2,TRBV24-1,TGTGCCACCAGTGATTTATTTTTCGGTTATGGCTACACCTTC,CATSDLFFGYGYTF
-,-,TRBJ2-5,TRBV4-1,TGCGCCAGCAGCCAAGATGGGGACGGCGCGACCCAGTACTTC,CASSQDGDGATQYF
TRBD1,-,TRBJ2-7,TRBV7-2,TGTGCCAGCAGCTTAGCGGCCCAGGGGGCCTACGAGCAGTACTTC,CASSLAAQGAYEQYF